This T cell receptor (beta chain) was identified in a study of T cell repertoires in ileal Crohn's disease. Sample time point: inflamed ileum from the surgical specimen. Patients were adults with ileal or ileocolonic Crohn's disease needing resection. Sequencing was performed with immunoSEQ multiplex PCR; in TCRdb, only in-frame clones are kept and a portion is missing. The sample consists of roughly 17,000 clones, 92% of them appearing once. As concerns this clone: Its specificity is unknown.

Broader study findings: Compared with CD4 T cells, sorted CD8 cells carried more expanded clones.

CDR3 length equals 14 residues. Germline V gene sequence: CDR1 SGHAT, CDR2 FQNNGV. Trimming removed 4 bases from V and 0 bases from J, with 9 bases in between. Sample: ileal tissue. This clonotype originated in an adult with Crohn's disease. The V and J genes are TRBV11-2 and TRBJ2-5, with D hard to call. CDR3 DNA: TGTGCCAGCAGCTCTAGTTGGGACCAAGAGACCCAGTACTTC. Its translation is CASSSSWDQETQYF.